The subject of this entry is one T cell receptor (beta chain). Sequencing was performed with immunoSEQ multiplex PCR; in TCRdb, only in-frame clones are kept and a portion is missing. The table lists 300,000 or so clones, about 87% of them singletons. These data come from a study of blood T cell repertoires in COVID-19. The source material was peripheral blood. The source of this sequence is a woman between 40 and 50 years old who had recovered from COVID-19.

The CDR3 spells CASSLAGSRRARGYTF. The CDR3 DNA follows: TGTGCCAGCAGCTTGGCAGGGTCGAGGAGGGCCCGTGGCTACACCTTC. The chain uses TRBV5-6 and TRBJ1-2; TRBD1 is a possible D gene (5 bases). The germline V and J ends were trimmed by 0 bases and 7 bases, with 19 bases remaining between them. CDR1 SGHDT and CDR2 YYEEEE come from the germline V gene. The CDR3 runs 16 residues.